This TCR beta chain was sequenced for a study of blood T cell repertoires in COVID-19. The ends were cut back, 9 bases at V and 4 bases at J, with 13 bases in the middle. Per the germline V gene, CDR1 is KGHDR and CDR2 is SFDVKD. CDR3 length: 13 amino acids. The data were produced by immunoSEQ multiplex PCR, yet TCRdb's version contains in-frame clones alone and is incomplete. The sample carries around 100,000 clones, 88% recorded once. Material for sequencing was peripheral blood. The V call is TRBV24-1, the J call TRBJ2-3, with D maybe TRBD2 (6 bases). The sequence was obtained from a human donor in a cohort sampled during active COVID-19. CDR3 region: CATAGSGPDTQYF. The CDR3 coding sequence is TGTGCCACCGCCGGTAGCGGACCAGATACGCAGTATTTT.